Following are 32 T cell receptor beta chains from one sample sequenced in a study of identical twins. MiXCR was run by TCRdb on the 5' RACE reads, yielding one entry per CDR3 protein. The sample includes about 190,000 distinct CDR3 sequences, less than 20% of them seen just once. Another study also made use of these data, one on T cells expressing NK-cell markers.

Material for sequencing was CD8+ T cells sorted from blood. The receptors were sampled from a woman between 18 and 29 years old in good health.

In its sample, this clonotype was seen a few times. The chain recombines TRBV4-3 with TRBJ2-5, with TRBD1 matching 8 bases. V trimming: 1 base; J trimming: 2 bases; junction bases outside the gene matches: 9. This CDR3 has 17 residues. Germline CDR1 and CDR2: LGHNA and YSLEER. CDR3: CASSQVWDRTGQETQYF. CDR3 coding DNA: TGCGCCAGCAGCCAAGTATGGGATAGGACAGGGCAAGAGACCCAGTACTTC.

This clonotype was counted only a few times. The chain recombines TRBV11-2 with TRBJ1-5; no definite D call. This CDR3 is 14 amino acids long. CDR1 SGHAT and CDR2 FQNNGV come from the germline V gene. V lost 1 base to trimming and J lost 2 bases, with 6 bases between them. The CDR3 region has the DNA TGTGCCAGCAGCTTAGGGGCGGGCAATCAGCCCCAGCATTTT. This sequence encodes CASSLGAGNQPQHF.

This clonotype was seen more than once but under ten times. The chain links TRBV29-1 to TRBJ2-3; 8 bases map to TRBD2. The trim removed 4 bases at V and 1 base at J, leaving 7 bases unmatched. CDR3 length equals 15 residues. Germline values: CDR1 SQVTM, CDR2 ANQGSEA. The CDR3 DNA reads TGCAGCGTTGCCCCACGAGCGGGAGGCACAGATACGCAGTATTTT. This encodes CSVAPRAGGTDTQYF.

This clonotype was observed a handful of times. The CDR3 bases are TGTGCCAGCAGTGTCACAGGGTATGGCGGGGAGCTGTTTTTT. Translation: CASSVTGYGGELFF. The chain has TRBV25-1 and TRBJ2-2, with D possibly TRBD1 on 6 matching bases. This CDR3 region has 14 residues. Trimming took 4 bases from V and 7 from J, leaving 13 bases between them. Germline V gene sequence: CDR1 MGHDK, CDR2 SYGVNS.

This clonotype showed up just a few times. The V and J genes are TRBV5-6 and TRBJ2-7, with D possibly being TRBD2 (5 bases). Trimming took 0 bases from V and 5 from J, leaving 15 bases between them. CDR1 SGHDT and CDR2 YYEEEE come from the germline V gene. CDR3 length: 15 residues. CDR3 DNA: TGTGCCAGCAGCTTGGGGACTTTGCCCGGCGACGAGCAGTACTTC. Amino acids: CASSLGTLPGDEQYF.

Many counts were recorded for this clonotype. The chain is built from TRBV18 and TRBJ2-7; 7 bases are a match to TRBD2. The CDR3 contains 14 residues. Germline V CDR1 and CDR2: KGHSH, LQKENI. The trim removed 6 bases at V and 7 bases at J, leaving 12 bases unmatched. Here the CDR3 DNA reads TGTGCCAGCTCCGGGGGGAGCTACTACATAGAGCAGTACTTC. Translating gives CASSGGSYYIEQYF.

The chain has TRBV12-3 or TRBV12-4 and TRBJ2-1; TRBD2 aligns across 7 bases. After removal of 7 bases from V and 3 bases from J, the junction contained 6 bases not matched to a gene. CDR3 length equals 14 residues. The chain's CDR3 is CASIRSGVYNEQFF. CDR3 coding DNA: TGTGCCAGCATCCGCAGCGGGGTCTACAATGAGCAGTTCTTC.

This rearrangement joins TRBV28 to TRBJ2-1; a weak D match, TRBD1 (6 bases). Germline CDR1 is MDHEN and CDR2 is SYDVKM. This CDR3 comprises 15 residues. Trimming cost V 2 bases and J 4 bases, with 12 bases left between them. This CDR3 is CASSLIGGRYNEQFF. The CDR3 bases are TGTGCCAGCAGTTTAATAGGGGGTAGGTACAATGAGCAGTTCTTC.

This clonotype came up a few times. The chain has TRBV2 and TRBJ2-1; 10 nucleotides align to TRBD2. J lost 0 bases, V lost 5 bases, and 4 bases had no gene match. Germline V gives CDR1 SNHLY, CDR2 FYNNEI. The CDR3 extends over 16 amino acids. In nucleotides, the CDR3 is TGTGCCAGCAGTTCTAGCGGGAGTACCTCCTACAATGAGCAGTTCTTC. Its translation: CASSSSGSTSYNEQFF.

This clonotype was seen only a few times. V is TRBV12-5 and J is TRBJ2-2; 8 nucleotides agree with TRBD1. CDR3 length equals 19 residues. CDR1 and CDR2 from the germline V gene are LGHNT and FRNRAP. After removal of 0 bases from V and 2 bases from J, the junction contained 11 bases not matched to a gene. CDR3 protein: CASGLVGQGPSINTGELFF. CDR3 coding DNA: TGTGCTAGTGGTTTGGTTGGACAGGGCCCCTCAATAAACACCGGGGAGCTGTTTTTT.

V gene TRBV11-2 combines with J gene TRBJ1-1; weak D call: TRBD1 (5 bases). The length of the CDR3 is 15 residues. V was shortened by 1 base and J by 4 bases, with 13 bases between the two germline ends. Germline CDR1 SGHAT, CDR2 FQNNGV. DNA for the CDR3: TGTGCCAGCAGCTTAGGACCCCGAAGGGGCACTGAAGCTTTCTTT. It codes for CASSLGPRRGTEAFF.

This clonotype appeared a few times. V gene TRBV4-3 combines with J gene TRBJ2-1, with TRBD1 matching over 10 bases. CDR3 length: 16 amino acids. The V gene's germline CDR1 is LGHNA and CDR2 YSLEER. Losses at the gene ends were 0 bases for V and 6 bases for J; bases not matched to a gene: 5. CDR3: CASSQDGGTGVNEQFF. DNA of the CDR3: TGCGCCAGCAGCCAAGATGGTGGGACAGGGGTCAATGAGCAGTTCTTC.

This chain connects TRBV29-1 to TRBJ1-1; D gene unclear. The CDR3 consists of 10 residues. V lost 4 bases and J lost 5, with 5 bases in between. Germline-derived CDR1 and CDR2 are SQVTM and ANQGSEA. In DNA, the CDR3 is TGCAGCGTTGGAGGGACTGAAGCTTTCTTT. Protein sequence: CSVGGTEAFF.

The chain links TRBV29-1 to TRBJ2-1, with TRBD1 identical over 7 bases. J lost 7 bases, V lost 1 base, and 10 bases had no gene match. Germline assignment: CDR1 SQVTM and CDR2 ANQGSEA. CDR3 length: 15 amino acids. As DNA, the CDR3 is TGCAGCGTTGAAGGGTGGTGGGACAGTTTTAATGAGCAGTTCTTC. Protein: CSVEGWWDSFNEQFF.

This clonotype came up a few times. The chain links TRBV12-3 or TRBV12-4 to TRBJ2-5, with D hard to call. The V end lost 6 bases, the J end lost 1 base, and 6 bases lay between the germline ends. The length of the CDR3 is 12 residues. CDR3 coding DNA: TGTGCCAGCAGAGGGTTCCAAGAGACCCAGTACTTC. Its translation: CASRGFQETQYF.

This sequence joins TRBV27 and TRBJ2-5; D perhaps matches TRBD2 (5 bases). V was pared by 1 base and J by 0 bases, with 9 bases between. Germline V gives CDR1 MNHEY, CDR2 SMNVEV (reference sequence). This CDR3 is built from 15 residues. The CDR3 region has the DNA TGTGCCAGCAGTTTATTATCCGGGAACCAAGAGACCCAGTACTTC. Translating it yields CASSLLSGNQETQYF.

The chain recombines TRBV3-1 with TRBJ1-1; a weak D match, TRBD1 (5 bases). CDR3 size: 16 residues. Trimming removed 0 bases from V and 0 bases from J, with 11 bases in between. Per the germline V gene, CDR1 is LGHDT and CDR2 is YNNKEL (reference sequence). CDR3 sequence reads: CASSQDWKGVNTEAFF. For the CDR3, the DNA is TGTGCCAGCAGCCAAGATTGGAAAGGGGTGAACACTGAAGCTTTCTTT.

This clonotype has only a few counts. The genes are TRBV7-9 and TRBJ1-3; maybe TRBD1 (6 bases). Germline lookup yields CDR1 SEHNR and CDR2 FQNEAQ (reference sequence). V was pared by 5 bases and J by 0 bases, with 17 bases between. The CDR3 consists of 17 residues. The CDR3 reads CASSPLVDSHSGNTIYF. The DNA for the CDR3 is TGTGCCAGCAGCCCGCTTGTGGACAGCCACTCTGGAAACACCATATATTTT.

The rearrangement links TRBV20-1 to TRBJ2-1; 11 bases agree with TRBD2. In germline, CDR1 is DFQATT, CDR2 SNEGSKA (reference sequence). The CDR3 length is 15 residues. With 1 base clipped from V and 4 bases from J, the junction kept 3 bases outside the gene matches. CDR3 sequence reads: CSARARTSGYNEQFF. The CDR3 DNA sequence: TGCAGTGCTAGAGCCCGGACTAGCGGGTACAATGAGCAGTTCTTC.

This clonotype showed up many times. V gene TRBV10-3 combines with J gene TRBJ2-1; perhaps TRBD2 as D (5 bases). Trimming shortened V by 2 bases and J by 3 bases, and 11 bases separated the two germline ends. The CDR3 is 15 residues long. Germline V lookup: CDR1 ENHRY, CDR2 SYGVKD. DNA of the CDR3: TGTGCCATCAGTGAGGATAATCGGGACTACAATGAGCAGTTCTTC. Protein product: CAISEDNRDYNEQFF.

The sample holds a few counts of this clonotype. The rearrangement joins TRBV12-5 to TRBJ2-1, with 10 bases that match TRBD1. This CDR3 region has 16 residues. CDR1 is LGHNT, CDR2 FRNRAP, per germline. With 2 bases clipped from V and 9 bases from J, the junction kept 10 bases outside the gene matches. The CDR3 DNA is TGTGCTAGTGGTTTGCTGGGACAGGGGTCGCCCGGTGAGCAGTTCTTC. The encoded protein is CASGLLGQGSPGEQFF.

This clonotype was detected a few times. J is TRBJ1-1 and V is TRBV5-1; no definite D call. V lost 0 bases, J lost 2 bases, and 11 bases lay in between. This CDR3 contains 15 residues. CDR1 is SGHRS, CDR2 YFSETQ, per germline. CDR3 residues: CASSLDNAFNTEAFF. CDR3 nucleotides: TGCGCCAGCAGCTTGGATAACGCGTTTAACACTGAAGCTTTCTTT.

J is TRBJ2-1 and V is TRBV3-1; 9 positions match TRBD2. Germline trimming cut 0 bases from V and 3 bases from J; bases unmatched to any gene: 6. This CDR3 spans 17 amino acids. Germline CDR1 and CDR2: LGHDT and YNNKEL (reference sequence). The CDR3 protein is CASSQEVAGDLYNEQFF. CDR3 in DNA: TGTGCCAGCAGCCAAGAGGTAGCGGGGGACCTCTACAATGAGCAGTTCTTC.

This clonotype has a handful of counts. V and J are TRBV5-6 and TRBJ2-1, with D perhaps being TRBD1 or TRBD2 (5 bases each). The germline V and J ends were trimmed by 5 bases and 2 bases, with 23 bases remaining between them. This CDR3 has 18 amino acids. Germline CDR1 is SGHDT and CDR2 is YYEEEE. CDR3 sequence reads: CASRRIVGVIGTYNEQFF. The CDR3 nucleotides read TGTGCCAGCAGGCGTATCGTGGGGGTCATAGGAACCTACAATGAGCAGTTCTTC. Full variable domain (missing parts from reference TRBV5-6 and TRBJ2-1): DAGVTQSPTHLIKTRGQQVTLRCSPKSGHDTVSWYQQALGQGPQFIFQYYEEEERQRGNFPDRFSGHQFPNYSSELNVNALLLGDSALYLCASRRIVGVIGTYNEQFFGPGTRLTVL.

This clonotype was found a few times. The genes are TRBV5-1 and TRBJ2-4; 13 bases agree with TRBD2. CDR1 SGHRS and CDR2 YFSETQ come from the germline V gene. The CDR3 length is 21 residues. The V segment lost 4 bases and the J segment 5 bases; nucleotides outside the gene matches: 21. The CDR3 region is CASSPIQGLAGALRWENIQYF. The CDR3 region has the DNA TGCGCCAGCAGCCCAATCCAAGGACTAGCGGGGGCTCTGCGCTGGGAAAACATTCAGTACTTC. The full variable domain, rest sourced from reference TRBV5-1 and TRBJ2-4, is KAGVTQTPRYLIKTRGQQVTLSCSPISGHRSVSWYQQTPGQGLQFLFEYFSETQRNKGNFPGRFSGRQFSNSRSEMNVSTLELGDSALYLCASSPIQGLAGALRWENIQYFGAGTRLSVL.

The chain links TRBV7-9 to TRBJ2-7, with D unclear. V shed 5 bases and J shed 2 bases, with 16 bases lying between them. The CDR3 loop spans 15 amino acids. Germline CDR1 reads SEHNR; CDR2 reads FQNEAQ (reference sequence). DNA for the CDR3: TGTGCCAGCAGCCCGCGGAAGTGGCCCGCCTACGAGCAGTACTTC. Protein sequence: CASSPRKWPAYEQYF.

CDR3 in DNA: TGTGCCAGCAGTTACTCAACTAGCGGGAAAGATGAGCAGTTCTTC. This encodes CASSYSTSGKDEQFF. The chain is built from TRBV6-5 and TRBJ2-1; 10 bases match TRBD2. The CDR3 is made up of 15 amino acids. Germline V gene sequence: CDR1 MNHEY, CDR2 SVGAGI. V lost 0 bases, J lost 8 bases, and 4 bases stayed unmatched.

This clonotype was observed a few times. The CDR3 reads CATSSGDSYEQYF. The CDR3, as DNA: TGTGCCACCAGTAGCGGGGACTCCTACGAGCAGTACTTC. The J gene is TRBJ2-7, the V gene TRBV15, with 8 bases that match TRBD2. V was clipped by 6 bases and J by 0 bases; unmatched bases: 1. Germline CDR1 is LNHNV and CDR2 is YYDKDF (reference sequence). The CDR3 totals 13 residues. Together with reference TRBV15 and TRBJ2-7, the CDR3 gives the full variable domain: DAMVIQNPRYQVTQFGKPVTLSCSQTLNHNVMYWYQQKSSQAPKLLFHYYDKDFNNEADTPDNFQSRRPNTSFCFLDIRSPGLGDTAMYLCATSSGDSYEQYFGPGTRLTVT.

The chain couples TRBV10-3 to TRBJ2-7; 12 bases are a match to TRBD2. V trimming: 8 bases; J trimming: 2 bases; junction bases outside the gene matches: 4. The CDR3 runs 14 residues. Germline CDR1 reads ENHRY; CDR2 reads SYGVKD. CDR3 sequence: CAILAGGPAYEQYF. The DNA for the CDR3 is TGTGCCATCCTAGCGGGAGGGCCGGCCTACGAGCAGTACTTC.

Only a few counts were recorded for this clonotype. The chain joins TRBV27 to TRBJ2-7; D is unresolved. The CDR3 extends over 14 amino acids. The germline gives CDR1 MNHEY, CDR2 SMNVEV (reference sequence). Trimming stripped 4 bases from V and 4 bases from J, with 14 bases between. The CDR3 nucleotides read TGTGCCAGCAGTTCGATACTTGGAAAATACGAGCAGTACTTC. Its protein is CASSSILGKYEQYF.

The chain uses TRBV3-1 and TRBJ2-7; perhaps TRBD2 as D (7 bases). The CDR3 is 12 amino acids. Trimming removed 8 bases from V and 5 bases from J, with 13 bases in between. Germline-derived CDR1 and CDR2 are LGHDT and YNNKEL (reference sequence). The CDR3 DNA reads TGTGCCAGCGGGGGGGCCGGGGACGAGCAGTACTTC. The encoded protein is CASGGAGDEQYF.

This clonotype was picked up a small number of times. The chain employs TRBV9 and TRBJ1-4; D gene unclear. Germline V gene data show CDR1 as SGDLS and CDR2 as YYNGEE. The CDR3 runs to 17 residues. V was trimmed by 3 bases and J by 3 bases, leaving 18 bases between them. Here the CDR3 reads CASSGGNKGYANEKLFF. In nucleotides, the CDR3 is TGTGCCAGCAGCGGTGGTAACAAGGGTTACGCTAATGAAAAACTGTTTTTT.